This T cell receptor (beta chain) emerged from a study of cytomegalovirus exposure and HLA in healthy donors. The study ran its PCR with 60 Vbeta and 13 Jbeta primers. Generated by immunoSEQ multiplex PCR, the TCRdb table keeps only in-frame clones and is missing some. The sample contains roughly 170,000 clones, roughly 84% of which appear only once. The V gene lost 4 bases and the J gene lost 1 base, with 15 bases spanning the gap. Germline assignment: CDR1 MNHEY and CDR2 SVGAGI. The length of the CDR3 is 16 residues. Sequencing was carried out using PBMCs. V usage is TRBV6-5 and J usage is TRBJ2-3; a possible D gene is TRBD1 (5 bases). The origin of this receptor is a man younger than 45 in good health and CMV-seronegative. The CDR3 nucleotides are TGTGCCAGCAGTTCCCTAAGGGGTTCTCGCACAGATACGCAGTATTTT. Translation gives CASSSLRGSRTDTQYF.